One and the same sample provided the 5 T cell receptor beta chains below, sequenced in a study of blood T cell repertoires in COVID-19. The assay was immunoSEQ multiplex PCR, and TCRdb's table has in-frame clones only and misses some. The sample holds approximately 120,000 clones, approximately 90% seen once. The sample comprised peripheral blood. The receptors were sampled from a human donor in a cohort sampled during active COVID-19.

The rearrangement links TRBV28 to TRBJ2-7, with TRBD1 matching over 10 bases. The CDR3 is made up of 16 amino acids. J gave up 1 base and V 3 bases, and 6 bases lay outside the gene matches. CDR1 and CDR2 from the germline V gene are MDHEN and SYDVKM. The CDR3 sequence is CASSLVGTGVSYEQYF. DNA for the CDR3: TGTGCCAGCAGTTTGGTCGGGACAGGGGTTTCCTACGAGCAGTACTTC. The entire variable domain, with the rest obtained from reference TRBV28 and TRBJ2-7, is as follows: DVKVTQSSRYLVKRTGEKVFLECVQDMDHENMFWYRQDPGLGLRLIYFSYDVKMKEKGDIPEGYSVSREKKERFSLILESASTNQTSMYLCASSLVGTGVSYEQYFGPGTRLTVT.

The rearrangement links TRBV7-8 to TRBJ2-7, with D hard to call. Deletions cut 5 bases from V and 2 bases from J, with 10 bases between. Germline V gives CDR1 SGHVS, CDR2 FQNEAQ. The CDR3 loop spans 13 amino acids. The chain's CDR3 is CASSATAPYEQYF. The CDR3, as DNA: TGTGCCAGCAGCGCCACTGCACCCTACGAGCAGTACTTC.

The chain joins TRBV2 to TRBJ2-1; 7 positions agree with TRBD1. From germline, CDR1 is SNHLY and CDR2 FYNNEI. V shed 11 bases and J 2 bases; nucleotides not matched to a gene: 9. The CDR3 has 14 amino acids. CDR3 sequence (DNA): TGTGCCCTCCTCGGGACAGAAACCTACAATGAGCAGTTCTTC. It is translated as CALLGTETYNEQFF.

The V and J genes are TRBV11-1 and TRBJ1-6; 7 bases map to TRBD1. Trimming removed 4 bases from V and 3 bases from J; junction bases left unmatched: 6. CDR1 is SGHAT and CDR2 is FQDESV in the germline V gene (reference sequence). The CDR3 spans 16 residues. CDR3 sequence (DNA): TGTGCCAGCAGCTCCACAGGGGCCCGCTATAATTCACCCCTCCACTTT. Translating it yields CASSSTGARYNSPLHF.

This chain links TRBV3-1 (or the pseudogene TRBV3-2) with TRBJ2-6; D is undetermined. Germline values: CDR1 LGHDT, CDR2 YNNKEL (reference sequence). The CDR3 is 15 amino acids. V dropped 0 bases and J dropped 0 bases, with 3 bases sitting between them. The CDR3 DNA follows: TGTGCCAGCAGCCAAGACGTCTCTGGGGCCAACGTCCTGACTTTC. It encodes CASSQDVSGANVLTF.